This TCR beta chain emerged from a study of cytomegalovirus exposure and HLA in healthy donors. Findings of the study overall: Later analysis identified several of the most significant clusters that appeared linked to common viral pathogens.

PCR amplification relied on 60 Vbeta primers (plus 13 Jbeta primers). The repertoire was sequenced with immunoSEQ multiplex PCR; TCRdb's copy has only in-frame clones and lacks some. The top ten hold 1.5% to 1.7% of the sample, which has about 150,000 clones, less than 85% seen once. In the case of this clone: Its target is unknown.

Nominally healthy donors provided the samples, though records likely missed some immune exposures. Germline values: CDR1 SGHRS, CDR2 YFSETQ. V dropped 2 bases and J dropped 6; count of bases not matched to a gene: 3. The length of the CDR3 is 14 residues. This TCR derives from a man between 35 and 55 years old in good health and CMV-seronegative. The sequenced sample was PBMCs. The rearrangement joins TRBV5-1 to TRBJ1-1, with 11 bases that match TRBD1. The CDR3 bases are TGCGCCAGCAGCTTACCGGGACAGGGGGCTGAAGCTTTCTTT. Translating gives CASSLPGQGAEAFF.